This T cell receptor beta chain originates from a study of a mutant IDH1 vaccine in newly diagnosed glioma. About the research overall: Vaccination began 4-6 weeks post radiotherapy alone, or with temozolomide cycles.

Documented time point: week 5, during vaccination. Topical imiquimod accompanied each vaccine dose, which consisted of 300 ug of mutant IDH1 20-mer peptide. V shed 4 bases and J shed 2 bases, with 11 bases lying between them. Per germline, CDR1 MNHNS and CDR2 SASEGT. The CDR3 length is 14 residues. Study observations and caveats: Top peripheral T cell clonotype shifts appeared unrelated to pseudoprogression. The study observed vaccine-induced immune responses in 85% to 95% of patients.

Concerning this clone itself: Its antigen remains unknown.

Some clones are missing from TCRdb's copy, which holds only in-frame ones; the method was immunoSEQ multiplex PCR. This repertoire shows about 50,000 clones, around 80% found once; its top ten account for 5.2%. This clonotype originated in a man between 50 and 59 years old with glioma. The sample was PBMCs, taken from a glioma patient whose treatment included an IDH1 peptide vaccine. The rearrangement links TRBV6-1 to TRBJ1-1; no clear D gene. CDR3 nucleotide sequence: TGTGCCAGCAGTGCTCCGCCCGGTAACACTGAAGCTTTCTTT. Its protein is CASSAPPGNTEAFF.